These 29 T cell receptor beta chains were all obtained from the same sample, sequenced in a study of regulatory T cells in long-lasting Graves disease. Time point here: newly diagnosed GD, antithyroid drugs for less than 3 months. PBMCs were the source of the RNA used for TCR sequencing. To make TCR beta libraries, researchers used iRepertoire HTBI primers and Arm-PCR of CDR3 regions. Each CDR3 protein gets one entry after TCRdb re-called the multiplex PCR reads with MiXCR. The top ten hold around 15% of the sample, which has some 400,000 distinct CDR3 sequences, about 16% seen once. In addition, the sample was reused for a study of T cells in Graves' hyperthyroidism and ophthalmopathy.

The sample consisted of peripheral blood mononuclear cells (PBMCs), taken at new diagnosis, from a patient treated with antithyroid drugs. The receptors were sampled from a woman aged 30 to 39 with Graves disease.

The chain recombines TRBV19 with TRBJ2-3; 14 nucleotides align to TRBD2. Germline CDR1 is LNHDA and CDR2 is SQIVND (reference sequence). The J segment lost 3 bases and the V segment lost 5 bases, leaving 10 bases of the junction unmatched. The CDR3 is 18 amino acids. CDR3 nucleotides: TGTGCCAGTAGTCGCACCGGGACTAGCGGGAGTTTGACAGATACGCAGTATTTT. It encodes CASSRTGTSGSLTDTQYF.

V is TRBV11-2 and J is TRBJ2-2; 7 bases line up with TRBD1. The V segment lost 2 bases and the J segment 1 base; nucleotides outside the gene matches: 7. The germline CDR1 and CDR2 sequences are SGHAT and FQNNGV. The CDR3 length is 17 residues. CDR3 sequence: CASSLNAGTVNTGELFF. The CDR3 region has the DNA TGTGCCAGCAGCTTAAACGCCGGGACAGTGAACACCGGGGAGCTGTTTTTT.

This clonotype was counted many times. CDR3 sequence (DNA): TGTGCCAGCAGTTCACAAAGGACAGGGGTCTATGGCTACACCTTC. As protein: CASSSQRTGVYGYTF. This chain links TRBV28 with TRBJ1-2; 9 positions agree with TRBD1. This CDR3 spans 15 amino acids. Per germline, CDR1 MDHEN and CDR2 SYDVKM. The V segment lost 4 bases and the J segment 4 bases; nucleotides outside the gene matches: 7.

This clonotype was found a few times. This chain uses TRBV30 with TRBJ2-2; D possibly uses TRBD1 or TRBD2 (5 bases each). Germline V gene data show CDR1 as GTSNPN and CDR2 as SVGIG (reference sequence). The V gene lost 0 bases and the J gene lost 4 bases, with 12 bases spanning the gap. The CDR3 runs 15 residues. CDR3 nucleotide sequence: TGTGCCTGGAGTGTACCTAGAGGGGTCACCGGGGAGCTGTTTTTT. This gives the protein CAWSVPRGVTGELFF.

J is TRBJ1-4 and V is TRBV19, with TRBD1 as a possible D gene (5 bases). CDR1 and CDR2 (germline): LNHDA, SQIVND (reference sequence). This CDR3 is built from 18 residues. V lost 3 bases, J lost 3 bases, and 20 bases lay in between. Written as DNA, the CDR3 is TGTGCCAGTAGTATGGAGGGGATAAGGTTTTCGCCTAATGAAAAACTGTTTTTT. Translation: CASSMEGIRFSPNEKLFF.

The table lists this clonotype with a few counts. J is TRBJ2-3 and V is TRBV24-1; 9 bases line up with TRBD1. Unmatched junction bases numbered 6, after V lost 0 bases and J lost 0 bases. The CDR3 has 18 amino acids. Looked up from germline, CDR1 is KGHDR and CDR2 is SFDVKD. The CDR3 bases are TGTGCCACCAGTGATTTGCAGCCGGGACAGGGCAGCACAGATACGCAGTATTTT. Amino acid sequence: CATSDLQPGQGSTDTQYF.

Worth noting for this clonotype: This may arise from a read error, as a much more abundant clone is one base away. The V call is TRBV18, the J call TRBJ1-5; D gene ambiguous. The CDR3 is 14 residues long. Germline V gene lookup returns CDR1 KGHSH and CDR2 LQKENI. The V gene lost 2 bases and the J gene lost 8 bases, with 13 bases spanning the gap. The CDR3 sequence is CASSPGIASEPQHF. The CDR3 DNA sequence: TGTGCCAGCTCACCAGGAATAGCCTCCGAGCCCCAGCATTTT. The whole variable domain, remainder taken from reference TRBV18 and TRBJ1-5, is NAGVMQNPRHLVRRRGQEARLRCSPMKGHSHVYWYRQLPEEGLKFMVYLQKENIIDESGMPKERFSAEFPKEGPSILRIQQVVRGDSAAYFCASSPGIASEPQHFGDGTRLSIL.

This clonotype appeared many times. V gene TRBV5-6 combines with J gene TRBJ1-1, with a tentative D call TRBD1 (6 bases). The CDR3 consists of 15 residues. V lost 3 bases to trimming and J lost 4 bases, with 16 bases between them. Germline V gives CDR1 SGHDT, CDR2 YYEEEE. The CDR3 DNA reads as TGTGCCAGCAGCTCCCAGGGAACAGGGCGCACTGAAGCTTTCTTT. Translated, it gives CASSSQGTGRTEAFF.

This clonotype appeared a few times. This chain connects TRBV6-2 or TRBV6-3 to TRBJ1-4; 7 bases match TRBD1. V shed 6 bases, J shed 5 bases, and the junction held 6 bases outside the gene matches. Germline V CDR1 and CDR2: MNHEY, SVGEGT. This CDR3 comprises 14 residues. The CDR3 DNA sequence: TGTGCCAGCAGGACCCCAGGGGGAAATGAAAAACTGTTTTTT. It codes for CASRTPGGNEKLFF.

This clonotype came up a few times. V and J are TRBV29-1 and TRBJ1-1, with no clear D. The germline gives CDR1 SQVTM, CDR2 ANQGSEA. V lost 4 bases to trimming and J lost 9 bases, with 21 bases between them. CDR3 length equals 14 residues. This CDR3 is CSVAIEGVAGKAFF. The CDR3 region has the DNA TGCAGCGTTGCGATTGAAGGCGTGGCCGGCAAAGCTTTCTTT.

This clonotype came up many times. The chain carries TRBV12-3 or TRBV12-4 and TRBJ2-5; TRBD2 agrees at 14 bases. The CDR3 contains 18 residues. After removal of 1 base from V and 3 bases from J, the junction contained 7 bases not matched to a gene. Here the CDR3 reads CASSLEGTSGRGEETQYF. For the CDR3, the DNA is TGTGCCAGCAGTTTAGAGGGGACTAGCGGGAGAGGGGAAGAGACCCAGTACTTC.

This clonotype was found many times. The rearrangement joins TRBV3-1 to TRBJ2-5; 7 nucleotides align to TRBD2. Germline loops: CDR1 LGHDT, CDR2 YNNKEL (reference sequence). The CDR3 consists of 14 residues. J gave up 3 bases and V 4 bases, and 5 bases lay outside the gene matches. This chain's CDR3 is CASSLRDYKETQYF. Here the CDR3 DNA reads TGTGCCAGCAGCCTTCGGGACTACAAAGAGACCCAGTACTTC.

This chain links TRBV7-9 with TRBJ1-2, with no clear D. Germline assignment: CDR1 SEHNR and CDR2 FQNEAQ (reference sequence). The CDR3 spans 13 residues. Trimming shortened V by 5 bases and J by 7 bases, and 14 bases separated the two germline ends. CDR3 sequence reads: CASSPAGQIGYTF. CDR3 in DNA: TGTGCCAGCAGCCCTGCCGGTCAGATTGGCTACACCTTC.

This clonotype was counted ten times or more. One base away lies a much larger clone, so this may be a sequencing read error. The chain has TRBV3-1 and TRBJ1-2, with 7 bases aligning to TRBD1. V shed 3 bases and J 8 bases; nucleotides not matched to a gene: 9. Germline lookup yields CDR1 LGHDT and CDR2 YNNKEL (reference sequence). This CDR3 has 14 residues. The DNA for the CDR3 is TGTGCCAGCAGCCACGGGACAGAGATGGGAGGCTACACCTTC. Its protein is CASSHGTEMGGYTF.

This chain links TRBV20-1 with TRBJ2-3; D may be TRBD1 or TRBD2 (5 bases each). The germline V and J ends were trimmed by 8 bases and 2 bases, with 20 bases remaining between them. The CDR3 has 15 residues. Germline-derived CDR1 and CDR2 are DFQATT and SNEGSKA (reference sequence). The CDR3 sequence: CSTHWERGTTDTQYF. The CDR3 DNA is TGCAGTACGCACTGGGAGCGAGGGACCACAGATACGCAGTATTTT.

In this sample, this clonotype turned up many times. V is TRBV18 and J is TRBJ1-1; D possibly corresponds to TRBD1 (5 bases). Germline V gene sequence: CDR1 KGHSH, CDR2 LQKENI. V gave up 5 bases and J gave up 2 bases, with 18 bases separating them. CDR3 length: 16 residues. The CDR3 region has the DNA TGTGCCAGCTCAATCGAGTTGGTGACAGTCAACACTGAAGCTTTCTTT. It codes for CASSIELVTVNTEAFF.

V is TRBV20-1 and J is TRBJ2-2, with TRBD2 identical over 10 bases. V shed 6 bases, J shed 0 bases, and the junction held 10 bases outside the gene matches. The CDR3 is 17 amino acids. CDR1 and CDR2 from the germline V gene are DFQATT and SNEGSKA (reference sequence). The CDR3 sequence is CSAESASGSPNTGELFF. CDR3 nucleotide sequence: TGCAGTGCCGAGAGTGCTAGCGGGAGCCCGAACACCGGGGAGCTGTTTTTT.

The V and J genes are TRBV6-2 or TRBV6-3 and TRBJ1-1, with D unclear. The CDR3 is 15 amino acids. Trimming pared 8 bases from V and 2 bases from J, leaving 18 bases between. From germline, CDR1 is MNHEY and CDR2 SVGEGT. CDR3 DNA sequence: TGTGCCAGCTCCCCCTGGTGGGGTGACAACACTGAAGCTTTCTTT. It yields the protein CASSPWWGDNTEAFF.

A few counts support this clonotype. V gene TRBV24-1 combines with J gene TRBJ2-1; 7 bases are shared with TRBD2. The J segment lost 4 bases and the V segment lost 7 bases, leaving 6 bases of the junction unmatched. Germline lookup yields CDR1 KGHDR and CDR2 SFDVKD. The CDR3 has 14 amino acids. The CDR3 DNA sequence: TGTGCCACCAGGGGCGGGAGCTGGTACAATGAGCAGTTCTTC. Residues: CATRGGSWYNEQFF.

This clonotype was seen at least ten times. This chain uses TRBV15 with TRBJ2-7; D not resolved. The germline V gene encodes CDR1 LNHNV and CDR2 YYDKDF (reference sequence). The CDR3 contains 11 residues. V was pared by 1 base and J by 6 bases, with 4 bases between. The CDR3 spells CATSRAGEQYF. CDR3 DNA: TGTGCCACCAGCAGAGCGGGCGAGCAGTACTTC.

V is TRBV24-1 and J is TRBJ2-7, with D maybe TRBD1 (6 bases). CDR3 length equals 15 residues. CDR1 and CDR2 from the germline V gene are KGHDR and SFDVKD. With 3 bases removed from V and 7 bases from J, the gap between germline ends came to 18 bases. The chain's CDR3 is CATSDPLAGAKEQYF. DNA for the CDR3: TGTGCCACCAGTGATCCCCTTGCAGGGGCTAAGGAGCAGTACTTC.

This clonotype was observed a few times. The genes are TRBV25-1 and TRBJ2-7; 10 nucleotides match TRBD2. Germline trimming cut 1 base from V and 3 bases from J; bases unmatched to any gene: 9. The CDR3 contains 17 residues. Germline values: CDR1 MGHDK, CDR2 SYGVNS. CDR3 DNA: TGTGCCAGCAGTGAATCTTGGGACACTAGCGGGATCTACGAGCAGTACTTC. As protein: CASSESWDTSGIYEQYF.

This clonotype turned up a few times. The chain carries TRBV5-4 and TRBJ2-3, with 8 bases matching TRBD1. CDR1 is SGHNT and CDR2 is YYREEE in the germline V gene (reference sequence). The CDR3 has 15 residues. The V segment lost 0 bases and the J segment 8 bases; nucleotides outside the gene matches: 8. CDR3 DNA: TGTGCCAGCAGCTTGGGGTCAGGGGGCGAGGGTACGCAGTATTTT. Its translation: CASSLGSGGEGTQYF.

In this sample, this clonotype turned up many times. The chain employs TRBV5-1 and TRBJ1-2, with 7 nucleotides matching TRBD1. The germline V gene has CDR1 SGHRS and CDR2 YFSETQ. V shed 2 bases, J shed 4 bases, and the junction held 11 bases outside the gene matches. CDR3 length: 16 residues. The CDR3 DNA sequence: TGCGCCAGCAGCTTTTCCCCGGGACAGTCGCCCTATGGCTACACCTTC. Encoded protein: CASSFSPGQSPYGYTF.

This chain uses TRBV10-3 with TRBJ2-3, with 7 nucleotides matching TRBD1. Germline CDR1 reads ENHRY; CDR2 reads SYGVKD. With V trimmed by 10 bases and J by 2 bases, 9 bases remained unmatched. The CDR3 loop spans 14 amino acids. This chain's CDR3 is CATRQGGSTDTQYF. The CDR3 DNA follows: TGTGCCACAAGACAGGGCGGCTCCACAGATACGCAGTATTTT.

This clonotype was observed a single time. This sequence may be a read error, since a much larger clone differs from it by one base. This chain links TRBV30 with TRBJ2-7; the match to TRBD2 covers 13 bases. The CDR3 covers 13 residues. The J segment lost 6 bases and the V segment lost 6 bases, leaving 5 bases of the junction unmatched. In germline, CDR1 is GTSNPN, CDR2 SVGIG (reference sequence). The CDR3 region is CACSLAGGAEQYF. Written as DNA, the CDR3 is TGTGCCTGTTCACTAGCGGGAGGGGCCGAGCAGTACTTC.

This chain joins TRBV19 and TRBJ1-1; no reliable D call. Trimming pared 9 bases from V and 1 base from J, leaving 12 bases between. The CDR3 totals 13 residues. CDR1 and CDR2 (germline): LNHDA, SQIVND (reference sequence). The CDR3 bases are TGTGCCAGCCTGAGGGATCGGAACACTGAAGCTTTCTTT. It is translated as CASLRDRNTEAFF.

The chain is built from TRBV6-5 and TRBJ1-5, with D perhaps matching TRBD1 (5 bases). Trimming removed 0 bases from V and 4 bases from J, with 7 bases in between. CDR3 size: 14 residues. CDR1 is MNHEY, CDR2 SVGAGI, per germline. The CDR3: CASSYSRGNQPQHF. In DNA, the CDR3 is TGTGCCAGCAGTTACTCCCGGGGGAATCAGCCCCAGCATTTT.

This clonotype was counted only a few times. A much larger clone differs from this one at a single base, so this may be a read error. This rearrangement joins TRBV13 to TRBJ2-1; no definite D call. Between the trimmed V and J ends, which lost 5 bases and 10 bases, there was a span of 9 bases. Germline CDR1 is PRHDT and CDR2 is FYEKMQ (reference sequence). CDR3 length: 11 amino acids. The DNA of the CDR3 is TGTGCCAGCAGCGGGGATCCAGAGCAGTTCTTC. As protein: CASSGDPEQFF. Complete variable domain (other parts from reference TRBV13 and TRBJ2-1): AAGVIQSPRHLIKEKRETATLKCYPIPRHDTVYWYQQGPGQDPQFLISFYEKMQSDKGSIPDRFSAQQFSDYHSELNMSSLELGDSALYFCASSGDPEQFFGPGTRLTVL.